This TCR beta chain was recorded in a study of blood T cell repertoires in COVID-19 (dated by TCRdb to 2018 to 2020). Background on the whole study: Collaborator samples came from the United States, Italy and Spain and covered acute and convalescent phases of COVID-19. Where available, HLA class I and class II types were obtained from metadata supplied by the sample provider rather than from assay-based typing. Sample metadata almost always included a de-identified subject ID, COVID-19 status, age in years and sex. The repertoires were released in a freely available public database intended as a resource for research on the immune response to SARS-CoV-2. The samples were drawn from the first 160 participants of the ongoing ImmuneRACE study and from over 950 subjects provided by 6 global collaborators. Deeply sampled blood TCRbeta repertoires from subjects exposed to, actively infected with, or recovered from COVID-19 were included in the dataset. The prospective study material was composed of cDNA or gDNA derived from T cells, B-cell-depleted T cells, or PBMCs. What the study reported, not specific to this receptor: The quantity of clinical and demographic metadata differed by source and by participant and was supplied without curation.

For CDR1 and CDR2, the germline V gene lists LGHNA and YSLEER. Including the terminal cysteine and phenylalanine, the CDR3 comprises 17 residues. Of the read, only the CDR3 DNA is kept; its 51 bases are in frame from base 1. Compared with germline, V lacks 0 bases and J lacks 0 bases; bases without a gene match: 5. Concerning this clone itself: Its antigen target is currently unknown. Nothing much larger sits one base from this clone, and base qualities are not available.

The immunoSEQ Assay, a bias-controlled multiplex PCR, was used to amplify TCRbeta CDR3 regions from genomic DNA. As for how the authors treated the data: The number of nucleated cells in each sample was estimated by amplification of reference gene primers within the assay. To quantify the absolute abundance of each unique TCRbeta CDR3 rearrangement, sequence reads were collapsed and filtered. Productive Simpson clonality was computed per sample as the square root of Simpson's diversity index over productive rearrangements. TCRdb carries this immuneACCESS record with in-frame sequences only. Its versions omit some clonotypes, under half of them owing to an unresolved V gene in the studies checked, with the rest unexplained. V and J calls and clone size follow that table, whereas D and trimming were derived from the DNA. The table for this sample lists 60,000 to 75,000 clones; about 91% of them were counted only once. Under 20% of the sample comes from the top ten.

Each collaborating institution followed its own protocols to collect whole blood in K2EDTA tubes. For TCRbeta analysis, collaborator samples were shipped as frozen whole blood, as isolated PBMCs, or as DNA extracted from either sample type. This sequence was found in a woman of 80 years or more with active COVID-19. The specimen sequenced was peripheral blood. The chain links TRBV4-3 with TRBJ2-7; TRBD1 matches 10 bases in the middle. CDR3 sequence: CASSQEDGDRGSYEQYF. DNA sequence: TGCGCCAGCAGCCAAGAGGACGGGGACAGGGGCTCCTACGAGCAGTACTTC.